One sample yielded the 9 T cell receptor beta chains listed below, sequenced in a study of coeliac disease. TCRdb keeps only in-frame clones here, not all; method: immunoSEQ multiplex PCR. The sample has several thousand clones; around 63% are singletons. The specimen was lamina propria lymphocytes from the gut. These receptors were collected from a woman aged 60 to 75 with active celiac disease.

The table lists this clone with a few counts. The chain links TRBV19 to TRBJ2-7; TRBD1 aligns across 8 bases. Germline V gives CDR1 LNHDA, CDR2 SQIVND (reference sequence). Trimming at V came to 5 bases and at J to 2 bases, leaving 8 bases not matched to a gene. The CDR3 has 15 amino acids. The CDR3 is CASSAYGTGAYEQYF. CDR3 nucleotides: TGTGCCAGTAGTGCTTACGGGACAGGAGCCTACGAGCAGTACTTC. Together with reference TRBV19 and TRBJ2-7, the CDR3 gives the full variable domain: DGGITQSPKYLFRKEGQNVTLSCEQNLNHDAMYWYRQDPGQGLRLIYYSQIVNDFQKGDIAEGYSVSREKKESFPLTVTSAQKNPTAFYLCASSAYGTGAYEQYFGPGTRLTVT.

V gene TRBV7-6 combines with J gene TRBJ2-3; no clear D. This CDR3 has 14 residues. Germline loops: CDR1 SGHVS, CDR2 FNYEAQ. Trimming took off 1 base at V and 5 bases at J, with 10 bases between the two ends. The CDR3 DNA follows: TGTGCCAGCAGCTTAGTCGGTCTCGGAGATACGCAGTATTTT. It specifies CASSLVGLGDTQYF.

The rearrangement joins TRBV21-1 to TRBJ1-2. TRBV21-1 is labeled a pseudogene. This CDR3 has 15 amino acids. This CDR3 is CASRVPLIDDYSYTF. DNA of the CDR3: TGTGCCAGCAGGGTCCCCTTGATCGACGACTATAGCTACACCTTC.

The V and J genes are TRBV4-3 and TRBJ2-2; 9 bases are shared with TRBD2. The CDR3 sequence is 15 residues long. Germline CDR1 is LGHNA and CDR2 is YSLEER. V shed 1 base, J shed 6 bases, and the junction held 3 bases outside the gene matches. The CDR3 region is CASSQGGRGAGELFF. The CDR3 region has the DNA TGCGCCAGCAGCCAAGGCGGGAGGGGGGCCGGGGAGCTGTTTTTT.

V is TRBV27 and J is TRBJ2-3; D is uncertain. CDR3 size: 13 residues. Germline assignment: CDR1 MNHEY and CDR2 SMNVEV (reference sequence). V was shortened by 3 bases and J by 2 bases, with 6 bases between the two germline ends. The CDR3 loop is CASSFTYTDTQYF. The CDR3 DNA reads as TGTGCCAGCAGTTTTACCTACACAGATACGCAGTATTTT.

The V and J genes are TRBV9 and TRBJ2-7; D may be TRBD2 (6 bases). V was trimmed by 3 bases and J by 4 bases, leaving 11 bases between them. CDR3 length equals 13 residues. Germline values: CDR1 SGDLS, CDR2 YYNGEE. CDR3 sequence (DNA): TGTGCCAGCAGCGCGGGACTGCAGTACGAGCAGTACTTC. Its protein product is CASSAGLQYEQYF.

This chain joins TRBV4-1 and TRBJ2-3, with 11 nucleotides matching TRBD2. Germline trimming cut 4 bases from V and 6 bases from J; bases unmatched to any gene: 12. This CDR3 region has 17 residues. CDR1 and CDR2 (germline): MGHRA, YSYEKL. CDR3 residues: CASSPSPTSGGGDTQYF. The CDR3 bases are TGCGCCAGCAGCCCTAGTCCCACTAGCGGGGGAGGGGATACGCAGTATTTT.

The chain links TRBV7-3 to TRBJ2-2; 8 bases agree with TRBD2. This CDR3 spans 16 amino acids. V lost 3 bases, J lost 7 bases, and 10 bases stayed unmatched. Germline CDR1 SGHTA, CDR2 FQGTGA. Written as DNA, the CDR3 is TGTGCCAGCAGCTTTCCAGGACTAGCTGGTGGCGGGGAGCTGTTTTTT. Residues: CASSFPGLAGGGELFF.

This clone is a singleton in its sample. The chain uses TRBV27 and TRBJ1-2, with D maybe TRBD1 (6 bases). Germline-derived CDR1 and CDR2 are MNHEY and SMNVEV (reference sequence). The CDR3 runs to 14 residues. Trimming left V 1 base short and J 7 bases short, with 13 bases between. The CDR3 reads CASSLFSQGSGYTF. DNA for the CDR3: TGTGCCAGCAGTTTATTCTCACAGGGATCTGGCTACACCTTC.